This TCR beta chain appears in the sequencing data of a study of Graves' ophthalmopathy and Graves' hyperthyroidism. The wider study: Where ophthalmopathy was absent within 18 months of follow-up, hyperthyroidism was stable.

Study-level results: Most thyroid-expanded clonotypes exceeding 0.001 frequency were also found in blood.

Using RNA transcripts, the TCR beta CDR3 regions were amplified. Scientists carried out first-round RT-PCR using HTBI primers and then a second-round multiplex PCR. One entry per CDR3 protein, called by TCRdb with MiXCR from the multiplex PCR reads. The sample shows over a million distinct CDR3 sequences, about two fifths of them seen only once. Concerning this clonotype itself: Its antigen is undetermined.

Source material: peripheral blood or thyroid tissue (not recorded which). This TCR was sampled from an adult man with Graves' hyperthyroidism.

The CDR3 DNA is TGTGCCAGCAGTGAAATTTCACGGTACGAGCAGTACTTC. It is translated as CASSEISRYEQYF. The rearrangement uses TRBV2 and TRBJ2-7; D unclear. This CDR3 is built from 13 residues. Trimming removed 2 bases from V and 4 bases from J, with 9 bases in between. Germline V gene lookup returns CDR1 SNHLY and CDR2 FYNNEI. Full variable domain (remainder filled in from reference TRBV2 and TRBJ2-7): EPEVTQTPSHQVTQMGQEVILRCVPISNHLYFYWYRQILGQKVEFLVSFYNNEISEKSEIFDDQFSVERPDGSNFTLKIRSTKLEDSAMYFCASSEISRYEQYFGPGTRLTVT.